This note documents a single T cell receptor beta chain sequence. Its antigen is not identified. The data were taken from a study of T cells after yellow fever vaccination. Overall study: In the case of low-cell-number fractions, SMART-Seq v4 Ultra Low Input was used for preparation. Notes on the study in general: Most primary-vaccination clones reappeared after the booster (approximately 97% CD4, 88% CD8).

TCRdb analysed the 5' RACE reads with MiXCR anew, one entry per CDR3 protein. The data hold 350,000 to 550,000 distinct CDR3 sequences, with 18% observed a single time. V was pared by 1 base and J by 7 bases, with 17 bases between. This CDR3 has 16 residues. Germline values: CDR1 LGHDT, CDR2 YNNKEL (reference sequence). Sequences were derived from PBMCs, sampled before the yellow fever booster vaccination. This clonotype was obtained from a man between 18 and 29 years old who received the YFV17D yellow fever vaccine. This sequence joins TRBV3-1 and TRBJ2-1, with TRBD2 as a possible D gene (7 bases). CDR3 DNA sequence: TGTGCCAGCAGCCAAGGAATCTCGGGGGGCCCGAATGAGCAGTTCTTC. It is translated as CASSQGISGGPNEQFF.